The T cell receptor beta chain described here comes from a study of T cell repertoires in cytomegalovirus infection. Background on the study: CMV infection and matching HLA type were both indicated by public TCR beta signatures. General study findings and limits: Ex vivo, HLA-C-restricted CMV-specific TCR beta clonotypes prevailed over the rest of the response.

One entry per CDR3 protein, called by TCRdb with MiXCR from the reads. The data contain approximately 200,000 distinct CDR3 sequences, roughly 23% of them seen just once; the ten biggest clones take up 18%. About this clonotype: What it recognizes is unknown.

What was sequenced was CD8+ T cells from PBMCs. This clonotype was obtained from a human donor in good health (CMV status not recorded). Some clones in this sample may be carry-over from other donors' samples.

CDR3 nucleotides: TGTGCCAGCAGTTACGAGTCGGGGTCGGACTACAATGAGCAGTTCTTC. Its translation: CASSYESGSDYNEQFF. The genes are TRBV6-6 and TRBJ2-1; a weak D match, TRBD2 (5 bases). In germline, CDR1 is MNHNY, CDR2 SVGAGI (reference sequence). Trimming took 2 bases from V and 3 from J, leaving 14 bases between them. The length of the CDR3 is 16 residues.